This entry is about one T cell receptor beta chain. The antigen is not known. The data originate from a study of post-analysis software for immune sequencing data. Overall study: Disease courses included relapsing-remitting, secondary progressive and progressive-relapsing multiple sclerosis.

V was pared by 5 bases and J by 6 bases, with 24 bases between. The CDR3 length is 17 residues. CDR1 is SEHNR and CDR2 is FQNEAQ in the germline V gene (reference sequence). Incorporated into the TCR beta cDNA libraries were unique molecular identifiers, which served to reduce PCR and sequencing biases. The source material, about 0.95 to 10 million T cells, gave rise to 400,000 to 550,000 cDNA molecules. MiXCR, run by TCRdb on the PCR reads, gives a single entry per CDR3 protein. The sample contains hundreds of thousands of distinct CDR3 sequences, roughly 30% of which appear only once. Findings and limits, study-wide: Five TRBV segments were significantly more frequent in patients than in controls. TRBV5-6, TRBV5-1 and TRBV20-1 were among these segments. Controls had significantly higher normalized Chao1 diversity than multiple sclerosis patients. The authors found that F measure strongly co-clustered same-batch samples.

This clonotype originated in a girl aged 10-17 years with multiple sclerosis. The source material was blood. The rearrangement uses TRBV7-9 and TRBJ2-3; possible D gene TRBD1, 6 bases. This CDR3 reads CASSGRILGHTTDTQYF. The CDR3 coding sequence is TGTGCCAGCAGCGGACGAATACTGGGACACACCACGGATACGCAGTATTTT. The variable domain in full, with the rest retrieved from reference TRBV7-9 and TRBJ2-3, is DTGVSQNPRHKITKRGQNVTFRCDPISEHNRLYWYRQTLGQGPEFLTYFQNEAQLEKSRLLSDRFSAERPKGSFSTLEIQRTEQGDSAMYLCASSGRILGHTTDTQYFGPGTRLTVL.